The clone carrying this TCR beta chain was detected many times. Its antigen is unknown. The data originate from a study of identical twins. General study findings and limits: Model-predicted out-of-frame TCR alpha sharing fell below observed values in monozygotic twins. Low generation probability was overrepresented in out-of-frame alpha sequences shared by twins. Invariant MAIT and iNKT cells may have partly biased zero-insertion analyses.

Each donor was a healthy Caucasian. One entry per CDR3 protein results from TCRdb running MiXCR on the 5' RACE reads. The sample contains over 550,000 distinct CDR3 sequences, just over 7% of which appear only once. This CDR3 region has 13 residues. Germline CDR1 SGHRS, CDR2 YFSETQ. Trimming left V 0 bases short and J 2 bases short, with 5 bases between. The sample was also reused in another study, on yellow fever vaccine responses in identical twins.

This receptor was obtained from a woman aged 18-29 years in good health. The source material was PBMCs. The chain has TRBV5-1 and TRBJ2-5, with unresolved D. The CDR3: CASSLAQQETQYF. The CDR3 region has the DNA TGCGCCAGCAGCTTGGCTCAGCAAGAGACCCAGTACTTC.